A selection of T cell receptor beta chains follows, all from one sample in a study of blood T cells in healthy people across ages. TCRdb reprocessed the 5' RACE reads via MiXCR and lists one record per CDR3 protein. Here the sample spans some 560,000 distinct CDR3 sequences, approximately 26% being singletons. The data also belong to a second study, concerning T cells of mothers and their children.

Sequenced: blood. Receptor source: a boy between 2 and 15 years old in good health. The CDR3 runs from the conserved cysteine through the conserved F or W. Each record gives: clone size, D gene, V gene, J gene, CDR3 DNA, CDR3 protein. The D gene is left open where the match is weak. Some rows mark clone size as missing; the rest say once, few, many or name a class of expanded clone.

.	.	TRBV12-3/TRBV12-4	TRBJ2-7	TGTGCCAGCAGACGGGGGGCGGAGTACGAGCAGTACTTC	CASRRGAEYEQYF
few	TRBD1	TRBV7-8	TRBJ2-5	TGTGCCAGCAGCTCTAGTCAGGACAGGGGTTGGGAAGAGACCCAGTACTTC	CASSSSQDRGWEETQYF
many	.	TRBV29-1	TRBJ2-5	TGCAGCGTTAGGACGGACGGGAAGACCCAGTACTTC	CSVRTDGKTQYF
few	.	TRBV24-1	TRBJ2-5	TGTGCCACCAGTGACGGCGGCAGCCAAGAGACCCAGTACTTC	CATSDGGSQETQYF
.	.	TRBV27	TRBJ1-2	TGTGCCAGCAGTTTATCGTTCCCACAAGTCAACTATGGCTACACCTTC	CASSLSFPQVNYGYTF
.	.	TRBV29-1	TRBJ2-3	TGCAGCGTTAGTCCCAGACTTCAGGATACGCAGTATTTT	CSVSPRLQDTQYF
.	.	TRBV4-1	TRBJ2-7	TGCGCCAGCAGCCAAGAGGATTATCCTTACGAGCAGTACTTC	CASSQEDYPYEQYF
.	.	TRBV2	TRBJ2-2	TGTGCCAGCAATATGGCCCCCGCGAACACCGGGGAGCTGTTTTTT	CASNMAPANTGELFF
.	TRBD1	TRBV14	TRBJ1-1	TGTGCCAGCAGCCCCTTCCCCCGACAGGGACCCTCGAACACTGAAGCTTTCTTT	CASSPFPRQGPSNTEAFF
few	.	TRBV5-1	TRBJ2-2	TGCGCCAGCAGCTTGCGTCAGGGAGGAGACACCGGGGAGCTGTTTTTT	CASSLRQGGDTGELFF
many	TRBD2	TRBV6-6	TRBJ2-5	TGTGCCAGCAGCCCCGTACTAGCGGGGGGGCAAGAGACCCAGTACTTC	CASSPVLAGGQETQYF
.	.	TRBV5-1	TRBJ2-6	TGCGCCAGCAGCTTGGGTTCCCGTCGAGAATGGATCGGAAGGTCTGGGGCCAACGTCCTGACTTTC	CASSLGSRREWIGRSGANVLTF
few	.	TRBV6-2/TRBV6-3	TRBJ2-7	TGTGCCAGCACCGAGAGGCGGGACCACGAGCAGTACTTC	CASTERRDHEQYF
.	.	TRBV12-3/TRBV12-4	TRBJ1-2	TGTGCCAGCAGTTCCATCCTCGGGAGTGGCTACACCTTC	CASSSILGSGYTF
.	TRBD2	TRBV12-3/TRBV12-4	TRBJ2-7	TGCGCCAGCAGTTCCCGGACTAGCGGGGTAGAGCAGTACTTC	CASSSRTSGVEQYF
few	.	TRBV7-9	TRBJ2-1	TGTGCCAGCAGCGGGCGGGCCTCTTACAATGAGCAGTTCTTC	CASSGRASYNEQFF
.	.	TRBV14	TRBJ1-2	TGTGCCAGCAGCCAAGATAATTCCGATTGGCGGCGGTATGGCTACACCTTC	CASSQDNSDWRRYGYTF
.	.	TRBV4-3	TRBJ1-4	TGCGCCAGCAGCCAAACCCACAGGTCGAGTAGGGATGAAAAACTGTTTTTT	CASSQTHRSSRDEKLFF
few	.	TRBV13	TRBJ2-5	TGTGCCAGCAGCTTAGTACCCGCCAACCCACAAGAGACCCAGTACTTC	CASSLVPANPQETQYF
few	.	TRBV15	TRBJ2-6	TGTGCCACCAGCAGGTCCCGGGCCAACGTCCTGACTTTC	CATSRSRANVLTF
.	.	TRBV7-2	TRBJ2-7	TGTGCCAGCAGCTTCGGGGGACAGCTCTACGAGCAGTACTTC	CASSFGGQLYEQYF
.	.	TRBV24-1	TRBJ1-2	TGTGCCACCAGTGACCGGACAGAAGTCTATGGCTACACCTTC	CATSDRTEVYGYTF
few	TRBD2	TRBV24-1	TRBJ2-5	TGTGCCACCAGTGATCCTCGGACTAGTGAAGAGACCCAGTACTTC	CATSDPRTSEETQYF
few	.	TRBV5-1	TRBJ2-5	TGCGCCAGCAGCTTGGAAGGTAGCGCAAAGCAAGAGACCCAGTACTTC	CASSLEGSAKQETQYF
.	TRBD1	TRBV3-1	TRBJ2-2	TGTGCCAGCAGCCCCCACAGGGGCCCCGGGGAGCTGTTTTTT	CASSPHRGPGELFF
few	TRBD1	TRBV7-6	TRBJ2-1	TGTGCCAGCAGGTTGGACAGGGGGCTCGCTGAGCAGTTCTTC	CASRLDRGLAEQFF
.	.	TRBV5-1	TRBJ2-1	TGCGCCAGCAGCTTGAACTCACCCTACAATGAGCAGTTCTTC	CASSLNSPYNEQFF
few	.	TRBV18	TRBJ2-1	TGTGCCAGCTCACCAGAGGGATACAATGAGCAGTTCTTC	CASSPEGYNEQFF
few	.	TRBV7-8	TRBJ1-6	TGTGCCAGCAGCTTAGTTGTCAGCTATAATTCACCCCTCCACTTT	CASSLVVSYNSPLHF
.	TRBD2	TRBV29-1	TRBJ2-7	TGTAGCGCCCCCCGGACTAGCGGGAACTACGAGCAGTACTTC	CSAPRTSGNYEQYF
.	TRBD2	TRBV3-1	TRBJ2-1	TGTGCCAGCAGCAAGAGGATAGCGGGGGAGCTCTACAATGAGCAGTTCTTC	CASSKRIAGELYNEQFF
.	TRBD2	TRBV9	TRBJ2-7	TGTGCCAGCAGCACCGGACTAGCGGGAGTCAGCGAGCAGTACTTC	CASSTGLAGVSEQYF
.	TRBD1	TRBV24-1	TRBJ2-4	TGTGCCACCAGTGCCGGGACAGTAGACGTTATCAGGCACTTC	CATSAGTVDVIRHF
.	.	TRBV7-9	TRBJ2-3	TGTGCCAGCAGCTTACCCCCCGGGGGCACAGATACGCAGTATTTT	CASSLPPGGTDTQYF
few	TRBD2	TRBV7-2	TRBJ2-7	TGTGCCAGCAGCTTAGCAGCTAGCGGGAGTGGCGAGCAGTACTTC	CASSLAASGSGEQYF
.	.	TRBV29-1	TRBJ1-3	TGCAGCGTTGAACCCCAGGCCGGGGGAAACACCATATATTTT	CSVEPQAGGNTIYF
few	TRBD1	TRBV5-1	TRBJ2-1	TGCGCCAGCAGCTTAAGACCGGGACAGGCAGACAATGAGCAGTTCTTC	CASSLRPGQADNEQFF
.	TRBD1	TRBV9	TRBJ2-7	TGTGCCAGCAGCGTATCCGCCCCCGACAGGGGGAACTACGAGCAGTACTTC	CASSVSAPDRGNYEQYF
.	TRBD2	TRBV6-2/TRBV6-3	TRBJ2-1	TGTGCCAGCAGCCCCCTAGCGGGAGTTGTCAATGAGCAGTTCTTC	CASSPLAGVVNEQFF
.	.	TRBV6-2/TRBV6-3	TRBJ1-1	TGTGCCAGCGGGTGGATCAACACTGAAGCTTTCTTT	CASGWINTEAFF
.	TRBD2	TRBV7-9	TRBJ2-4	TGTGCCAGTAGCTTAGACGGGAGGACGATTCAGTACTTC	CASSLDGRTIQYF
once	TRBD2	TRBV6-1	TRBJ2-7	TGTGCCAGCACTGCGGGAGGGACCCACGAGCAGTACTTC	CASTAGGTHEQYF
.	.	TRBV7-2	TRBJ2-5	TGTGCCAGCAGCTTAGAGAGTTTCGGAGAGACCCAGTACTTC	CASSLESFGETQYF
.	.	TRBV2	TRBJ2-3	TGTGCCAGCAGTGAAGTTCTTTGGCTAACTCGTACAGATACGCAGTATTTT	CASSEVLWLTRTDTQYF
.	TRBD1	TRBV7-9	TRBJ1-2	TGTGCCAGCAGCTTAGTACAGGGGACCTACTATGGCTACACCTTC	CASSLVQGTYYGYTF
.	TRBD2	TRBV10-3	TRBJ2-7	TGTGCCATCAGTGAACTAGCGGGACGGAAGCAGTACTTC	CAISELAGRKQYF
many	TRBD1	TRBV5-1	TRBJ2-5	TGCGCCAGCAGCTTGGGTGGTCAGGGGGACCGAGAGACCCAGTACTTC	CASSLGGQGDRETQYF
.	.	TRBV5-5	TRBJ1-5	TGTGCCAGCAGCGCCGACAGCTATAGCAATCAGCCCCAGCATTTT	CASSADSYSNQPQHF
few	.	TRBV24-1	TRBJ1-2	TGTGCCACCAGTGATTTGTATAGTCACCTCCAGTATGGCTACACCTTC	CATSDLYSHLQYGYTF
.	.	TRBV5-1	TRBJ2-1	TGCGCCAGCAGCTTAGCAGGGCGGTATGGGCAGTTCTTC	CASSLAGRYGQFF
.	TRBD1	TRBV5-1	TRBJ2-7	TGCGCCAGCAGCTGGCCGTCCGGGACAGGGGAGACTCTCTACGAGCAGTACTTC	CASSWPSGTGETLYEQYF
few	TRBD1	TRBV5-1	TRBJ2-1	TGCGCCAGCAGCGTGGGACAGACATCTTACAATGAGCAGTTCTTC	CASSVGQTSYNEQFF
.	TRBD1	TRBV6-4	TRBJ1-4	TGTGCCAGCAGCGGACAGGGTTGGACTAATGAAAAACTGTTTTTT	CASSGQGWTNEKLFF
once	.	TRBV6-5	TRBJ2-5	TGTGCCAGCAGTGACTTACCTGAGACCCAGTACTTC	CASSDLPETQYF
few	TRBD2	TRBV20-1	TRBJ2-7	TGCAGTGCTAGGATGGCAACACAGATTGACAAGCGGGAGGGCCGGTACGAGCAGTACTTC	CSARMATQIDKREGRYEQYF